These 7 T cell receptor beta chains were sequenced from one sample in a study of cytomegalovirus exposure and HLA in healthy donors. PCR primers comprised 60 Vbeta and 13 Jbeta primers. The assay was immunoSEQ multiplex PCR, and TCRdb's table has in-frame clones only and misses some. The data hold under 200,000 clones, with about 88% observed a single time. The sequenced material came from PBMCs. These receptors were taken from a woman in her 30s in good health and CMV-seronegative.

This clone is a singleton in its sample. The chain uses TRBV6-6 and TRBJ2-7; D unclear. The germline V gene has CDR1 MNHNY and CDR2 SVGAGI (reference sequence). The CDR3 sequence is 16 residues long. V lost 0 bases to trimming and J lost 3 bases, with 15 bases between them. The chain's CDR3 is CASSYSPNREYYEQYF. The CDR3 DNA sequence: TGTGCCAGCAGTTACTCCCCTAACAGAGAATACTACGAGCAGTACTTC.

The rearrangement joins TRBV28 to TRBJ1-2; 9 bases align to TRBD1. The CDR3 is made up of 17 amino acids. From germline, CDR1 is MDHEN and CDR2 SYDVKM. V gave up 4 bases and J gave up 6 bases; unmatched junction bases: 15. DNA of the CDR3: TGTGCCAGCAGTTCCTACCGGGGGGACAGGGTCGGCAATGGCTACACCTTC. Protein product: CASSSYRGDRVGNGYTF.

The V call is TRBV2, the J call TRBJ1-5, with a tentative D call TRBD1 (6 bases). This CDR3 has 15 amino acids. V dropped 6 bases and J dropped 10 bases, with 22 bases sitting between them. In germline, CDR1 is SNHLY, CDR2 FYNNEI. The CDR3 sequence: CASSLDRFYKQPQHF. The CDR3 DNA reads as TGTGCCAGCAGCCTCGACAGGTTTTATAAGCAACCCCAGCATTTT.

The J gene is TRBJ1-1, the V gene TRBV10-3; D possibly corresponds to TRBD1 (5 bases). V lost 9 bases and J lost 4, with 21 bases in between. This CDR3 spans 15 amino acids. Germline-derived CDR1 and CDR2 are ENHRY and SYGVKD. CDR3: CAIRGRGLLTTEAFF. The CDR3 bases are TGTGCCATAAGGGGTAGGGGCCTTCTTACCACTGAAGCTTTCTTT.

Only a few counts were recorded for this clone. The gene calls are TRBV2 and TRBJ2-2; D unresolved. The CDR3 sequence is 15 residues long. Per germline, CDR1 SNHLY and CDR2 FYNNEI. Deletions cut 6 bases from V and 0 bases from J, with 11 bases between. The DNA for the CDR3 is TGTGCCAGCAGCCTCATTACTGCGAACACCGGGGAGCTGTTTTTT. Translation: CASSLITANTGELFF.

The chain links TRBV6-1 to TRBJ2-7, with D possibly matching TRBD1 (5 bases). This CDR3 has 14 residues. The germline V gene has CDR1 MNHNS and CDR2 SASEGT. The ends were cut back, 2 bases at V and 5 bases at J, with 13 bases in the middle. For the CDR3, the DNA is TGTGCCAGCAGTGAAAGGGGATCATGGGACGAGCAGTACTTC. This encodes CASSERGSWDEQYF.

The chain has TRBV28 and TRBJ2-1; 7 bases map to TRBD2. V lost 7 bases, J lost 1 base, and 10 bases stayed unmatched. Looked up from germline, CDR1 is MDHEN and CDR2 is SYDVKM. This CDR3 region has 16 residues. This CDR3 reads CASIIAGRASYNEQFF. The CDR3 coding sequence is TGTGCCAGCATAATCGCGGGGAGGGCGTCCTACAATGAGCAGTTCTTC.